Sequencing of this T cell receptor beta chain was carried out in a study of cytotoxic CD8 clonotypes in ibrutinib-treated CLL. Assay: immunoSEQ multiplex PCR; the TCRdb copy retains only in-frame clones and omits some. Of about 50,000 clones listed, around 78% are singletons. The length of the CDR3 is 15 residues. The germline gives CDR1 SGHTA, CDR2 FQGNSA. The junction had 8 bases not matched to a gene; V was cut back by 5 bases and J by 2 bases. The gene calls are TRBV7-2 and TRBJ2-7; 8 bases agree with TRBD2. The sequenced sample was PBMCs, obtained after 24 months of ibrutinib treatment. The clonotype originates from a human donor with chronic lymphocytic leukemia. CDR3 sequence (DNA): TGTGCCAGCAGCCCCCCTAGCGGGTTACCCTACGAGCAGTACTTC. This translates into CASSPPSGLPYEQYF.